The clone carrying this T cell receptor (beta chain) came up a few times. Its antigen is as yet unknown. This sample is drawn from a study of molecular identifiers for immune sequencing clone quantification. At the level of the study: RNA, taken in replicates from about 19,000 or 110,000 naive CD8 cells, was split five ways, with four sequenced. Study-level points and caveats: Clonotypes surpassing 20 RNA copies contained over 99% of effector molecules, versus under 1% in naive cells.

Naive CD8 T cells underwent sorting with the CD8+CD4-CCR7+CD45RA+ definition. Both previously described methods and listed TCR primers were employed to make bulk TCR libraries. TCRdb itself ran the PCR reads through MiXCR, one entry per CDR3 protein. The sample shows over 550,000 distinct CDR3 sequences, 25% of them seen only once. The CDR3 spans 14 residues. The germline V gene has CDR1 SGHKS and CDR2 YYEKEE (reference sequence). Trimming took 1 base from V and 2 from J, leaving 10 bases between them. Input material: naive CD8+ T cells from blood, with Jurkat cell RNA spiked in. The subset is: FACS-sorted CD8+CD4-CCR7+CD45RA+ naive T cells. The receptor was isolated from a human donor in good health. Some libraries in this study had Jurkat cell RNA spiked in. The chain uses TRBV5-5 and TRBJ2-7; D call uncertain. The CDR3 coding sequence is TGTGCCAGCAGCTTGTCTACAGAAACCTACGAGCAGTACTTC. Protein sequence: CASSLSTETYEQYF.